This entry describes one T cell receptor (beta chain). What it binds is unknown. The CDR3 spans 14 residues. Trimming cost V 5 bases and J 2 bases, with 15 bases left between them. The germline V gene has CDR1 DFQATT and CDR2 SNEGSKA (reference sequence). One entry per CDR3 protein results from TCRdb running MiXCR on the 5' RACE reads. The sample contains 200,000 to 250,000 distinct CDR3 sequences, more than 3% of which appear only once. This record belongs to a study of T cells after yellow fever vaccination. Whole-study results and caveats: Boosting was followed by the reappearance of most primary-vaccination clones (roughly 95% CD4, about 88% CD8). Sorted repertoires could include abundant contaminating clonotypes from bulk cells.

The specimen was CD4+ T cells sorted from PBMCs, collected 10 days after the yellow fever booster vaccination. The chain is built from TRBV20-1 and TRBJ2-5, with D possibly matching TRBD2 (6 bases). The TCR sequence derives from a man aged 18 to 30 who received the YFV17D yellow fever vaccine. The CDR3 nucleotides are TGCAGTGCTGGGGACTTCTTGGGGCAAGAGACCCAGTACTTC. Its protein is CSAGDFLGQETQYF.